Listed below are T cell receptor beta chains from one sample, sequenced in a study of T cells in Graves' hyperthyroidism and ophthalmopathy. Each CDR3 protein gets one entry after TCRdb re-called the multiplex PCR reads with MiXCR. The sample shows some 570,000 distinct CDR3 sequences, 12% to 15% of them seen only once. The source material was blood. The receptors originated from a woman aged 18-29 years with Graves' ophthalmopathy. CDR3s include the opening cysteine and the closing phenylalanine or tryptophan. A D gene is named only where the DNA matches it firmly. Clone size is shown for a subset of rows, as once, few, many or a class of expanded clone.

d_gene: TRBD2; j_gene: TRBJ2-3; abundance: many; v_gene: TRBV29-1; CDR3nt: TGCAGCGTTGTGCCTAGCGGGAACACAGATACGCAGTATTTT; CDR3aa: CSVVPSGNTDTQYF
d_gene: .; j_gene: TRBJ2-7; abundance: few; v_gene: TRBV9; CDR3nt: TGTGCCAGCAGCGTCTGGGGGGACCACTACGAGCAGTACTTC; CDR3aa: CASSVWGDHYEQYF
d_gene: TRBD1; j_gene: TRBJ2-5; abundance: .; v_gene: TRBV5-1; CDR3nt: TGCGCCAGCAGTGACGGACAGGTACAAGAGACCCAGTACTTC; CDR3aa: CASSDGQVQETQYF
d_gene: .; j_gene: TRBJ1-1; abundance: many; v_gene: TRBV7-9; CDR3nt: TGTGCCAGCTCCTGGGGACGGAGGAACACTGAAGCTTTCTTT; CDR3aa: CASSWGRRNTEAFF
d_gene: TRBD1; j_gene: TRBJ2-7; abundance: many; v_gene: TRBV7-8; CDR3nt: TGTGCCAGCAGCTTAGGACAGGGTTATAATTACGAGCAGTACTTC; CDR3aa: CASSLGQGYNYEQYF
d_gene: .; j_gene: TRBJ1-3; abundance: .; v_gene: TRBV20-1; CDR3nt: TGCAGTGCTACCCCCCGGTATAGGGGATTCCTCCTCTCTGGAAACACCATATATTTT; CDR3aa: CSATPRYRGFLLSGNTIYF
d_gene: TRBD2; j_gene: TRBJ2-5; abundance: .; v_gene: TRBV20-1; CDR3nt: TGCAGTGCTCCGGTTCCGGGACTAGGACACGGAGAGACCCAGTACTTC; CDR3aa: CSAPVPGLGHGETQYF
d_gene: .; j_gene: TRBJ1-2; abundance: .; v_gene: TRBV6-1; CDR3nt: TGTGCCAGCAGTGAACCCTATGGCTACACCTTC; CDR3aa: CASSEPYGYTF
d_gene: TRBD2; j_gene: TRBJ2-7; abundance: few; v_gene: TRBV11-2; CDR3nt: TGTGCCAGCAGCTTAGAACTAGCGGGAGTTAAGTACGAGCAGTACTTC; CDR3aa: CASSLELAGVKYEQYF
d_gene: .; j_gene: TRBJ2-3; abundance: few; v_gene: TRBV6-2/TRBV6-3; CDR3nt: TGTGCCAGCAGTTACTCGTTACCGAGCGGGAGCACAGATACGCAGTATTTT; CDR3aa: CASSYSLPSGSTDTQYF
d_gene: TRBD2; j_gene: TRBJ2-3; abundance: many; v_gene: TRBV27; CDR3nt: TGTGCCAGCAGTTTAGGGCGACTAGCGGGAGGGAAATGGGTAGATACGCAGTATTTT; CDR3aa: CASSLGRLAGGKWVDTQYF
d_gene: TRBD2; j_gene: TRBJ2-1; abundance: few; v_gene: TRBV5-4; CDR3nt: TGTGCCAGCAGCTGGGGGAGGGTGTCCTACAATGAGCAGTTCTTC; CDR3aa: CASSWGRVSYNEQFF
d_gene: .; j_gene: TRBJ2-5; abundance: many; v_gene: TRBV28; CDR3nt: TGTGCCAGCAGTTTGCCCGGGACATCGGAGACCCAGTACTTC; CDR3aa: CASSLPGTSETQYF
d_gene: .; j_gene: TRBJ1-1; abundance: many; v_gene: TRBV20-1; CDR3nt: TGCAGTGCTAGAGGATACACTGAAGCTTTCTTT; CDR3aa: CSARGYTEAFF
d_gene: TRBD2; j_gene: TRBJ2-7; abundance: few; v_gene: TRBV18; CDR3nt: TGTGCCAGCTCAATGACTAGCGGGATGGGGGACGAGCAGTACTTC; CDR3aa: CASSMTSGMGDEQYF
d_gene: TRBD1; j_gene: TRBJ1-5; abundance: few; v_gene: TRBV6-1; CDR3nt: TGTGCCACCCGTGCCGGGACAGGGGATCAGCCCCAGCATTTT; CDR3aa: CATRAGTGDQPQHF
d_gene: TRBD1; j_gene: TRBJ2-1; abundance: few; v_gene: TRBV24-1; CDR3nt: TGTGCCACCAGTGACCATCCGGGACAGGAGCACAATGAGCAGTTCTTC; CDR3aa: CATSDHPGQEHNEQFF
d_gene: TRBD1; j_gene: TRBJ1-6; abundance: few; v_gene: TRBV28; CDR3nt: TGTGCCAGCAGTCCGTCCTCCGGGACAGGGTATTCACCCCTCCACTTT; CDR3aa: CASSPSSGTGYSPLHF
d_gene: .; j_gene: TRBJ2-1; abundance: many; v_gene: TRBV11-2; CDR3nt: TGTGCCAGCAGCTCTGCGGGGGGACAGGGCTCCTACAATGAGCAGTTCTTC; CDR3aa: CASSSAGGQGSYNEQFF
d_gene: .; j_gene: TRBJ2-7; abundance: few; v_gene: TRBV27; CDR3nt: TGTGCCAGCAGTCTAAGACAATCGAGACACTACGAGCAGTACTTC; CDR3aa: CASSLRQSRHYEQYF
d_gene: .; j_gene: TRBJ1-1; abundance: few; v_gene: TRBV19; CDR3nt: TGTGCCAGTATCCTTGGGGGAATTTACACTGAAGCTTTCTTT; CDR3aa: CASILGGIYTEAFF
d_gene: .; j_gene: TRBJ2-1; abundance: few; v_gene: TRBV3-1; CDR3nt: TGTGCCAGCAGCCAAGTTACCCATGAGCAGTTCTTC; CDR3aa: CASSQVTHEQFF
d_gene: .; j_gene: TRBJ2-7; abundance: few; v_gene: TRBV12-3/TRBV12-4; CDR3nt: TGTGCCAGCAGTTTTACGGGCCAGCTCTACGAGCAGTACTTC; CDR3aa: CASSFTGQLYEQYF
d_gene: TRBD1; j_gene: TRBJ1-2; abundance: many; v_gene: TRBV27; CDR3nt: TGTGCCAGCAGGCAACAGGGGGCCGGGGGTGGCTACACCTTC; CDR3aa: CASRQQGAGGGYTF
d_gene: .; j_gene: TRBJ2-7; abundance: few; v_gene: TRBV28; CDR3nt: TGTGCCAGCAGTTTATCTCAGGGCCTCCTCTACGAGCAGTACTTC; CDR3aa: CASSLSQGLLYEQYF
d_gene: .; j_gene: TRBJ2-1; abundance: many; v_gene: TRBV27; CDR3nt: TGTGCCAGCAGTTTTTTAGCGGTTTCCCACAATGAGCAGTTCTTC; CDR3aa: CASSFLAVSHNEQFF
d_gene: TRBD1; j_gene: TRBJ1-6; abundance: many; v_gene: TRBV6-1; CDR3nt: TGTGCCAGCACCGGGACAGGGAAAGGGGCCTCCTATAATTCACCCCTCCACTTT; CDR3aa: CASTGTGKGASYNSPLHF
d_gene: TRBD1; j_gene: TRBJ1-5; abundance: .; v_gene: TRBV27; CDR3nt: TGTGCCAGCAGTCTCATCCGACAGGGCCCCAATCAGCCCCAGCATTTT; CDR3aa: CASSLIRQGPNQPQHF